The rows below give T cell receptor beta chains drawn from one sample of a study of OX40 agonist ivuxolimab in advanced cancers. Profiled with immunoSEQ multiplex PCR; TCRdb holds only in-frame clones, not every one. The table lists over 75,000 clones, about 90% of them singletons. Here the sequenced sample was CD4+ or CD8+ T cells sorted from blood, taken in a trial of the OX40 agonist ivuxolimab. The receptors shown here come from an adult with an advanced solid tumor such as melanoma, head and neck, liver or kidney cancer. CDR3s include the opening cysteine and the closing phenylalanine or tryptophan.

CDR3 protein: CASSYSGGLRTEAFF
J gene: TRBJ1-1
V gene: TRBV6-5

CDR3 protein: CASSRGRVETQYF
J gene: TRBJ2-5
V gene: TRBV7-8

CDR3 protein: CASSSGTGAKNTEAFF
J gene: TRBJ1-1
V gene: TRBV5-1

CDR3 protein: CASSRGLQSTDTQYF
J gene: TRBJ2-3
V gene: TRBV5-4

CDR3 protein: CASRETGLGQPQHF
J gene: TRBJ1-5
V gene: TRBV6-1

CDR3 protein: CASSLNAVGRGNTIYF
J gene: TRBJ1-3
V gene: TRBV5-6

CDR3 protein: CASSLTGSSYEQYF
J gene: TRBJ2-7
V gene: TRBV5-6

CDR3 protein: CASSEARGGSSQYF
J gene: TRBJ2-3
V gene: TRBV2

CDR3 protein: CASSLGQGGSPYNEQFF
J gene: TRBJ2-1
V gene: TRBV5-1

CDR3 protein: CASSFGLVNEQFF
J gene: TRBJ2-1
V gene: TRBV11-3

CDR3 protein: CASSELQGLLYEQYF
J gene: TRBJ2-7
V gene: TRBV10-2

CDR3 protein: CASSLARLAGLGPSTDTQYF
J gene: TRBJ2-3
V gene: TRBV7-8

CDR3 protein: CATSRDRPPGETQYF
J gene: TRBJ2-5
V gene: TRBV15

CDR3 protein: CASSQDCENPRDLRLEQYF
J gene: TRBJ2-7
V gene: TRBV23-1

CDR3 protein: CASSAAGGTDTQYF
J gene: TRBJ2-3
V gene: TRBV6-4

CDR3 protein: CASSAVNTEAFF
J gene: TRBJ1-1
V gene: TRBV11-3

CDR3 protein: CSATDRTYQYF
J gene: TRBJ2-3
V gene: TRBV20-1

CDR3 protein: CASSSGVAHEQFF
J gene: TRBJ2-1
V gene: TRBV7-8

CDR3 protein: CASSLPGTGIATEAFF
J gene: TRBJ1-1
V gene: TRBV5-1

CDR3 protein: CASSPSVGRETQYF
J gene: TRBJ2-5
V gene: TRBV18

CDR3 protein: CASSYSRPEANYGYTF
J gene: TRBJ1-2
V gene: TRBV6-5

CDR3 protein: CATSRGGGLSYEQYF
J gene: TRBJ2-7
V gene: TRBV15

CDR3 protein: CAISERQVGGSPLHF
J gene: TRBJ1-6
V gene: TRBV10-3

CDR3 protein: CSARASGANVLTF
J gene: TRBJ2-6
V gene: TRBV29-1

CDR3 protein: CASSEALDGETQYF
J gene: TRBJ2-5
V gene: TRBV2

CDR3 protein: CASSLARLAGGSDEQYF
J gene: TRBJ2-7
V gene: TRBV7-2

CDR3 protein: CASSYDGTDEKLFF
J gene: TRBJ1-4
V gene: TRBV28

CDR3 protein: CASSISAEETQYF
J gene: TRBJ2-5
V gene: TRBV19

CDR3 protein: CASSKQTPPYGYTF
J gene: TRBJ1-2
V gene: TRBV28

CDR3 protein: CASSKVETNTEAFF
J gene: TRBJ1-1
V gene: TRBV21-1

CDR3 protein: CASTEPATYEQYF
J gene: TRBJ2-7
V gene: TRBV6-5

CDR3 protein: CASSLEWGLNNEQFF
J gene: TRBJ2-1
V gene: TRBV5-5

CDR3 protein: CASSVDLAPPYEQYF
J gene: TRBJ2-7
V gene: TRBV9

CDR3 protein: CASRSGLAGGYNEQFF
J gene: TRBJ2-1
V gene: TRBV7-2

CDR3 protein: CASSLSLGQGATEAFF
J gene: TRBJ1-1
V gene: TRBV27

CDR3 protein: CASRRESSYEQYF
J gene: TRBJ2-7
V gene: TRBV6-1

CDR3 protein: CASSPGTSGHNEQFF
J gene: TRBJ2-1
V gene: TRBV7-9

CDR3 protein: CASSKLSARPYNEQFF
J gene: TRBJ2-1
V gene: TRBV21-1

CDR3 protein: CASQGFSGANVLTF
J gene: TRBJ2-6
V gene: TRBV6-6

CDR3 protein: CASRNRGRPYGYTF
J gene: TRBJ1-2
V gene: TRBV6-5

CDR3 protein: CASSLAGRGRVKLFF
J gene: TRBJ1-4
V gene: TRBV28